This section outlines one T cell receptor (beta chain) sequence together with its context. Its antigen is not identified. The entry originates in a study of T cell repertoires in ileal Crohn's disease. Study-level background: About half received postoperative treatment, around 10 with thiopurines and about 20 anti-TNF. The M6 sample came from neoterminal ileum during colonoscopy after surgery. General study results and limits: High-frequency clones were more common in sorted CD8 than CD4 cells.

Time point described: neoterminal ileum biopsy at postoperative endoscopy, about 6 months after surgery. Method: immunoSEQ multiplex PCR; TCRdb's copy keeps in-frame clones and lacks some. Seen here are approximately 13,000 clones, about three quarters observed once, and the top ten hold just over 4.5%. V was shortened by 5 bases and J by 2 bases, with 10 bases between the two germline ends. The CDR3 is 13 residues long. CDR1 is LNHDA and CDR2 is SQIVND in the germline V gene (reference sequence). The chain joins TRBV19 to TRBJ2-7; D call uncertain. This receptor was obtained from an adult with Crohn's disease. Sequencing was performed on ileal tissue. The CDR3 nucleotides are TGTGCCAGTAGTTGGAGCGTTGCCTACGAGCAGTACTTC. It yields the protein CASSWSVAYEQYF.